The 4 T cell receptor beta chains listed next were all sequenced from one sample in a study of cytomegalovirus exposure and HLA in healthy donors. PCR employed 60 Vbeta and 13 Jbeta primers. TCRdb's table, derived via immunoSEQ multiplex PCR, lists solely in-frame clones and lacks some. The sample lists 150,000 to 200,000 clones, roughly 79% occurring once. Specimen: PBMCs. All receptors come from a woman in her thirties in good health and CMV-seropositive.

This chain joins TRBV19 and TRBJ2-4; D possibly corresponds to TRBD1 (5 bases). Germline values: CDR1 LNHDA, CDR2 SQIVND (reference sequence). The ends were cut back, 6 bases at V and 0 bases at J, with 18 bases in the middle. The CDR3 contains 17 residues. In DNA, the CDR3 is TGTGCCAGTAGCCTTCGCGGACAACGACTAGCCAAAAACATTCAGTACTTC. It yields the protein CASSLRGQRLAKNIQYF.

This chain links TRBV27 with TRBJ2-5, with 7 nucleotides matching TRBD1. TRBJ2-7 matches the DNA end more closely, so the J call is doubtful. Per germline, CDR1 MNHEY and CDR2 SMNVEV (reference sequence). CDR3 size: 16 residues. CDR3 in DNA: TGTGCCAGCAGTTTACAGGCTGGGACAGTCCCCTACGAGCAGTACTTC. Amino acids: CASSLQAGTVPYEQYF.

The V gene is TRBV13, the J gene TRBJ1-1; 8 bases match TRBD1. CDR3 length equals 15 residues. Germline loops: CDR1 PRHDT, CDR2 FYEKMQ (reference sequence). The trim removed 0 bases at V and 11 bases at J, leaving 11 bases unmatched. The CDR3 DNA is TGTGCCAGCAGCTTAGGCCGTGGACAGGGAAGTTTGGCTTTCTTT. Its translation is CASSLGRGQGSLAFF.

The CDR3 sequence: CASSLGQYSNQPQHF. CDR3 bases: TGTGCCAGCAGCTTAGGGCAGTATAGCAATCAGCCCCAGCATTTT. The gene calls are TRBV7-2 and TRBJ1-5; D not resolved. V gave up 1 base and J gave up 0 bases, with 7 bases separating them. Germline V gene data show CDR1 as SGHTA and CDR2 as FQGNSA. The CDR3 has 15 amino acids.